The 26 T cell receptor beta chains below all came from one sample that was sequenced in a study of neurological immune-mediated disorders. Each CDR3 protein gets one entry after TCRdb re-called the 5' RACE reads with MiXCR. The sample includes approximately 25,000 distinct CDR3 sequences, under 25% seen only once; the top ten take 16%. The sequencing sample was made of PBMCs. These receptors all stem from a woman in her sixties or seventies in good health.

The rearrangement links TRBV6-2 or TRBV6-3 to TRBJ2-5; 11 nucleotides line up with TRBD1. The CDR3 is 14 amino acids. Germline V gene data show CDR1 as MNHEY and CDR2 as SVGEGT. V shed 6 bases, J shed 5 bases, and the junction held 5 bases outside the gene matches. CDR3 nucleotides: TGTGCCAGCAGACGGACAGGGGGCGGTGAGACCCAGTACTTC. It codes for CASRRTGGGETQYF.

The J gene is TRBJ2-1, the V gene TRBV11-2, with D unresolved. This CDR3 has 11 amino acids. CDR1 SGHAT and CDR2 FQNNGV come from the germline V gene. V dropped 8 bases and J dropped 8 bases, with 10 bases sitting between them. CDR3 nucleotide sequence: TGTGCCAGCTCCCTGTTGGATGAGCAGTTCTTC. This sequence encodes CASSLLDEQFF.

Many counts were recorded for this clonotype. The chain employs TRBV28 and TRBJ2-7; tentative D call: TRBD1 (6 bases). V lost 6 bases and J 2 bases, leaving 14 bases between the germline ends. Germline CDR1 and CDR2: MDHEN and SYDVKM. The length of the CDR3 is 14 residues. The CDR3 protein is CASRNGDTTYEQYF. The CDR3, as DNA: TGTGCCAGCAGGAATGGGGACACCACCTACGAGCAGTACTTC.

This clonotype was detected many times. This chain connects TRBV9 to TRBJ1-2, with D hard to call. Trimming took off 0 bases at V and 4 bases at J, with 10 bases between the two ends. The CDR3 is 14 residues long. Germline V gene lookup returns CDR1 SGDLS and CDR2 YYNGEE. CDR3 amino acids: CASSVVPGGYGYTF. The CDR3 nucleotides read TGTGCCAGCAGCGTAGTGCCGGGAGGCTATGGCTACACCTTC.

The CDR3 bases are TGCGCCACGCAAAGCGACGGAACCTACGAGCAGTACTTC. It is translated as CATQSDGTYEQYF. This chain links TRBV10-1 with TRBJ2-7; D not resolved. CDR1 and CDR2 from the germline V gene are WNHNN and SYGVQD (reference sequence). The CDR3 covers 13 residues. The ends were cut back, 10 bases at V and 2 bases at J, with 15 bases in the middle.

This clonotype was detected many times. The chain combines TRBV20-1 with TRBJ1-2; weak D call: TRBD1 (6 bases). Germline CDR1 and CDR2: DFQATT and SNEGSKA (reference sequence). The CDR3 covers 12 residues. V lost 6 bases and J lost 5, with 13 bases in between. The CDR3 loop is CSASGANYGYTF. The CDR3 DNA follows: TGCAGTGCATCGGGGGCCAATTATGGCTACACCTTC.

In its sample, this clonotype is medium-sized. CDR3 DNA: TGCGCCAGCAGCTCCCAAGAGACCCAGTACTTC. Amino acid sequence: CASSSQETQYF. This chain links TRBV5-1 with TRBJ2-5; D unclear. Germline loops: CDR1 SGHRS, CDR2 YFSETQ. The CDR3 runs 11 residues. V lost 3 bases and J 1 base, leaving 1 base between the germline ends.

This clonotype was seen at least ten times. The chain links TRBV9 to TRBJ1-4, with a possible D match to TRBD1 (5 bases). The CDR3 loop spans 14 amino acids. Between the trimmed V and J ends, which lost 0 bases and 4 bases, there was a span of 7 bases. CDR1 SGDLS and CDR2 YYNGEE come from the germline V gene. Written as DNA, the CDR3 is TGTGCCAGCAGCGTAGGAGGGGTTAATGAAAAACTGTTTTTT. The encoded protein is CASSVGGVNEKLFF.

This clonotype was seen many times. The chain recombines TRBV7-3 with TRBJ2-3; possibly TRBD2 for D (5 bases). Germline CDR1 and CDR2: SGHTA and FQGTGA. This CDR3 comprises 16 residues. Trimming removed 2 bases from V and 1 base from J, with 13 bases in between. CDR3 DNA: TGTGCCAGCAGCTTACTCCCCGGGGTGGGCACAGATACGCAGTATTTT. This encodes CASSLLPGVGTDTQYF.

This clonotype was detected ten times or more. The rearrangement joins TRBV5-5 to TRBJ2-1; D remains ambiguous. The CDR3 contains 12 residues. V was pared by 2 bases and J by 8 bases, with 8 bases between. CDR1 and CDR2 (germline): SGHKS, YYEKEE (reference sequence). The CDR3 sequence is CASSFGVHEQFF. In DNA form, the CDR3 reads TGTGCCAGCAGCTTTGGTGTGCATGAGCAGTTCTTC.

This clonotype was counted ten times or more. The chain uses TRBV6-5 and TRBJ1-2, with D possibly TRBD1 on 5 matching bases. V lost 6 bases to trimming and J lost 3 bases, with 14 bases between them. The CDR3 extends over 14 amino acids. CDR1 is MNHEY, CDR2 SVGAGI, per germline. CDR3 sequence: CASSQLGLDYGYTF. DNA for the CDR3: TGTGCCAGCAGCCAACTGGGACTGGACTATGGCTACACCTTC.

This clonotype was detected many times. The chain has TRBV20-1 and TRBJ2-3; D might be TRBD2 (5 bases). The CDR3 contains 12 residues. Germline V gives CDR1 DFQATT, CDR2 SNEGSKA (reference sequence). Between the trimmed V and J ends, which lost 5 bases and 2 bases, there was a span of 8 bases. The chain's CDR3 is CSAGLDTDTQYF. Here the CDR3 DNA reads TGCAGTGCTGGACTTGACACAGATACGCAGTATTTT.

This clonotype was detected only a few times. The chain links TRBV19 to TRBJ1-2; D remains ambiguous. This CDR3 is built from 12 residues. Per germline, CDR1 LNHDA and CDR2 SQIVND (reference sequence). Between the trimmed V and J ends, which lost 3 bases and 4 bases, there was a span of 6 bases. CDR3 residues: CASSIRSYGYTF. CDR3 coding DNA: TGTGCCAGTAGTATTCGGAGCTATGGCTACACCTTC.

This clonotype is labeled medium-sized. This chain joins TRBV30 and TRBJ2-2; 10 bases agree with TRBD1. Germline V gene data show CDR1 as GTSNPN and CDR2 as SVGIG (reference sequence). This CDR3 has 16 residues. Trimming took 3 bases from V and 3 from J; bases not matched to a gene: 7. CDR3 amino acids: CAWSDPGTGDTGELFF. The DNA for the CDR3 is TGTGCCTGGAGCGACCCAGGGACAGGGGACACCGGGGAGCTGTTTTTT.

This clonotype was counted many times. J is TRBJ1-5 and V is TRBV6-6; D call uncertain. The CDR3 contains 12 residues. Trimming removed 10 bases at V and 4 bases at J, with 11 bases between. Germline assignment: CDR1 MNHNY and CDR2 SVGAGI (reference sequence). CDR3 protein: CATRVGNQPQHF. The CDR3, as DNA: TGTGCCACTAGAGTGGGGAATCAGCCCCAGCATTTT.

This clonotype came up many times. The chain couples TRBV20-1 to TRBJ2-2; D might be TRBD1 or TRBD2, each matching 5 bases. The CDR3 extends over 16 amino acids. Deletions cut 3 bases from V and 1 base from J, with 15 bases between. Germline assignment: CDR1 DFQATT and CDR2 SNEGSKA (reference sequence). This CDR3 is CSASTGARENTGELFF. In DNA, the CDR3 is TGCAGTGCTAGTACCGGGGCTAGAGAGAACACCGGGGAGCTGTTTTTT.

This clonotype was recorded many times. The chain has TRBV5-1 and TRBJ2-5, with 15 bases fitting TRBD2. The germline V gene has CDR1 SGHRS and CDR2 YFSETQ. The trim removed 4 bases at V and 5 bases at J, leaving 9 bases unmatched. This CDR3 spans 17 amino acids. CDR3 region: CASSARWTSGGGETQYF. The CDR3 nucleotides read TGCGCCAGCAGCGCCCGGTGGACTAGCGGGGGGGGTGAGACCCAGTACTTC. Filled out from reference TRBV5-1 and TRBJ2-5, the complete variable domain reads KAGVTQTPRYLIKTRGQQVTLSCSPISGHRSVSWYQQTPGQGLQFLFEYFSETQRNKGNFPGRFSGRQFSNSRSEMNVSTLELGDSALYLCASSARWTSGGGETQYFGPGTRLLVL.

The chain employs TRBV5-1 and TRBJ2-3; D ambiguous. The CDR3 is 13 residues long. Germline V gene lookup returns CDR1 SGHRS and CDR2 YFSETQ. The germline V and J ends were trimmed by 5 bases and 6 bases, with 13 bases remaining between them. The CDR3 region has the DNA TGCGCCAGCAGGGATAGTGGAGCGGATACGCAGTATTTT. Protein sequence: CASRDSGADTQYF.

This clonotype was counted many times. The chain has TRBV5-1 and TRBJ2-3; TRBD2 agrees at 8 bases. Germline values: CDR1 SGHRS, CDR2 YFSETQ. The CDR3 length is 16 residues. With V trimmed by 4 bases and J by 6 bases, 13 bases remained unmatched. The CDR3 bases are TGCGCCAGCAGCCCAGCGGCGGGAGGTCCTTATGATACGCAGTATTTT. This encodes CASSPAAGGPYDTQYF. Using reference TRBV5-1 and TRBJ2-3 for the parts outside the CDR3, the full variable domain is KAGVTQTPRYLIKTRGQQVTLSCSPISGHRSVSWYQQTPGQGLQFLFEYFSETQRNKGNFPGRFSGRQFSNSRSEMNVSTLELGDSALYLCASSPAAGGPYDTQYFGPGTRLTVL.

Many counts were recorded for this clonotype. Written as DNA, the CDR3 is TGCAGTGCCACCGAAGGGCTCCTCCCCTACGAGCAGTACTTC. It codes for CSATEGLLPYEQYF. V is TRBV20-1 and J is TRBJ2-7; D is unclear. The germline V gene encodes CDR1 DFQATT and CDR2 SNEGSKA (reference sequence). The CDR3 has 14 amino acids. The germline V and J ends were trimmed by 6 bases and 2 bases, with 17 bases remaining between them.

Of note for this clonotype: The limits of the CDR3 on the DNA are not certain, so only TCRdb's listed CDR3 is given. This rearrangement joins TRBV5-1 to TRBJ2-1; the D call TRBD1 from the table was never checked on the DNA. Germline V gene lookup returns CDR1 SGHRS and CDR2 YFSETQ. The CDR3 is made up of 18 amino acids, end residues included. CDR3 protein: CASSFYICSATDRDDQFF.

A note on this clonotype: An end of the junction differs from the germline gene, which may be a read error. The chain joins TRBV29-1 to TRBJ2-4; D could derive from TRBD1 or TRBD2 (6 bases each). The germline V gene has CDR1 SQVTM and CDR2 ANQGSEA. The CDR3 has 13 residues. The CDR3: CSVRTGARNIHYF. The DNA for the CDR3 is TGCAGCGTTCGTACGGGGGCCAGAAACATTCACTACTTC.

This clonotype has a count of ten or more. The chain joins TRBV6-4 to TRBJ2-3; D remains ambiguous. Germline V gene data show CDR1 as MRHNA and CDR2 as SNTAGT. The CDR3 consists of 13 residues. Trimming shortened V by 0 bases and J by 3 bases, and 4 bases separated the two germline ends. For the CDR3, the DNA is TGTGCCAGCAGTGACTCCCTTACAGATACGCAGTATTTT. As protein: CASSDSLTDTQYF.

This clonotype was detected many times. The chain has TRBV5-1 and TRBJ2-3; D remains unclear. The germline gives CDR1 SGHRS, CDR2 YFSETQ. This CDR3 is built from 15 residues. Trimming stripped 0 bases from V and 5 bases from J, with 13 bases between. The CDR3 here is CASSLAVGSRDTQYF. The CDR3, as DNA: TGCGCCAGCAGCTTGGCGGTCGGAAGTCGAGATACGCAGTATTTT.

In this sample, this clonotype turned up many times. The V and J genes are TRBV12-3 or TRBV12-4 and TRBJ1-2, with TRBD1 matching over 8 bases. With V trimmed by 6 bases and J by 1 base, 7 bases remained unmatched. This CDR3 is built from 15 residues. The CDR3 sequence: CASSQRTGGNYGYTF. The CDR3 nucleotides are TGTGCCAGCAGCCAACGAACAGGGGGTAACTATGGCTACACCTTC.

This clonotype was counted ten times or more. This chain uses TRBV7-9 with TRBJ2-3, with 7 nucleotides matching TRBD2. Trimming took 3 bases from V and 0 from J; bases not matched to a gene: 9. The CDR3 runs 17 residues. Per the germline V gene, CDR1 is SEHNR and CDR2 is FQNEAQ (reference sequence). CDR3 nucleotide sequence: TGTGCCAGCAGCTTTCAATCTTTTAGCGGGAGCACAGATACGCAGTATTTT. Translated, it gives CASSFQSFSGSTDTQYF. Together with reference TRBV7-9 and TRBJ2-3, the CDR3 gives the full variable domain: DTGVSQNPRHKITKRGQNVTFRCDPISEHNRLYWYRQTLGQGPEFLTYFQNEAQLEKSRLLSDRFSAERPKGSFSTLEIQRTEQGDSAMYLCASSFQSFSGSTDTQYFGPGTRLTVL.